Listed below are T cell receptor beta chains from one sample, sequenced in a study of blood T cell repertoires in COVID-19. The protocol was immunoSEQ multiplex PCR, while the TCRdb copy is restricted to in-frame clones and leaves out a portion. Of approximately 670,000 clones listed, around 89% were seen once; the top ten hold approximately 0.3%. The sample comprised peripheral blood. The receptor set was obtained from a woman in her late teens or twenties with acute or convalescent COVID-19. The CDR3 runs from the conserved cysteine through the conserved F or W. Each record gives: V gene, clone size, D gene, J gene, CDR3 DNA, CDR3 protein. A D gene is named only where the DNA matches it firmly. The size of a clone is reported for some rows only, either as once, few or many, or as a class for expanded clones.

V: TRBV9
size: .
D: TRBD2
J: TRBJ2-2
DNA: TGTGCCAGCAGCGTAGATCGCGCGGGGGGGCCCGGGGAGCTGTTTTTT
CDR3: CASSVDRAGGPGELFF

V: TRBV14
size: few
D: .
J: TRBJ1-1
DNA: TGTGCCAGCAGCCCGCCCTTTACCGGGAACACTGAAGCTTTCTTT
CDR3: CASSPPFTGNTEAFF

V: TRBV30
size: .
D: .
J: TRBJ1-1
DNA: TGTGCCTGGAGTGTAAGCCCCATGCAGGGCGAAGCTTTCTTT
CDR3: CAWSVSPMQGEAFF

V: TRBV12-5
size: .
D: TRBD1
J: TRBJ1-1
DNA: TGTGCTAGTGGTTTGGACTTAAAACAGGGGTTGGAGATGAACACTGAAGCTTTCTTT
CDR3: CASGLDLKQGLEMNTEAFF

V: TRBV5-5
size: .
D: .
J: TRBJ1-1
DNA: TGTGCCAGCAGCTGGGAGGGAGCTGAAGCTTTCTTT
CDR3: CASSWEGAEAFF

V: TRBV11-2
size: .
D: TRBD2
J: TRBJ2-3
DNA: TGTGCCAGCAGCTTAGGCCCCGGGGGGGGAGGAACCTATACGCAGTATTTT
CDR3: CASSLGPGGGGTYTQYF

V: TRBV30
size: few
D: .
J: TRBJ1-1
DNA: TGTGCCTCCACAAGACCTGGGGGGAAGGACACTGAAGCTTTCTTT
CDR3: CASTRPGGKDTEAFF

V: TRBV12-5
size: .
D: .
J: TRBJ2-7
DNA: TGTGCTAGTGGGGAGATAAACAGGGTCGCCGAGCAGTACTTC
CDR3: CASGEINRVAEQYF

V: TRBV24-1
size: .
D: .
J: TRBJ2-1
DNA: TGTGCCACCAGTGATCAGTTCGGCAGGGACTACAATGAGCAGTTCTTC
CDR3: CATSDQFGRDYNEQFF

V: TRBV6-5
size: .
D: .
J: TRBJ2-2
DNA: TGTGCCAGCAGTTACGAGGTGAACACCGGGGAGCTGTTTTTT
CDR3: CASSYEVNTGELFF

V: TRBV5-1
size: .
D: TRBD1
J: TRBJ2-7
DNA: TGCGCCAGCAGCTTGGAAGGGACAGGCTATTCCTCCTACGAGCAGTACTTC
CDR3: CASSLEGTGYSSYEQYF

V: TRBV7-9
size: .
D: TRBD1
J: TRBJ1-1
DNA: TGTGCCAGCAGCCCCGTCCCGGGACAGGGTACAAGCACTGAAGCTTTCTTT
CDR3: CASSPVPGQGTSTEAFF

V: TRBV30
size: .
D: TRBD1
J: TRBJ1-5
DNA: TGTGCCTGGAGTGTACGGGGACAGGGCAATCAGCCCCAGCATTTT
CDR3: CAWSVRGQGNQPQHF

V: TRBV6-2/TRBV6-3
size: .
D: .
J: TRBJ1-2
DNA: TGTGCCAGCAGCCCCGGGGTTTTCTACACCTTC
CDR3: CASSPGVFYTF

V: TRBV9
size: .
D: .
J: TRBJ2-7
DNA: TGTGCCAGCAGCGTCGGAGTTGCGGGCTCCTACGAGCAGTACTTC
CDR3: CASSVGVAGSYEQYF

V: TRBV5-1
size: .
D: .
J: TRBJ2-7
DNA: TGCGCCAGCAGCTTCGGTCCCGGGGGACCACCCTCCGAGCAGTACTTC
CDR3: CASSFGPGGPPSEQYF

V: TRBV4-3
size: once
D: TRBD2
J: TRBJ2-7
DNA: TGCGCCAGCAGCCAGGGACTAGCAATCAACGAGCAGTACTTC
CDR3: CASSQGLAINEQYF

V: TRBV27
size: .
D: .
J: TRBJ1-1
DNA: TGTGCCAGCACTGAATCGGGAAACACTGAAGCTTTCTTT
CDR3: CASTESGNTEAFF

V: TRBV19
size: .
D: TRBD1
J: TRBJ1-6
DNA: TGTGCCAGTAGTATGGGGCTGACAGGGGCCTATAATTCACCCCTCCACTTT
CDR3: CASSMGLTGAYNSPLHF

V: TRBV4-2
size: .
D: TRBD1
J: TRBJ1-1
DNA: TGTGCCAGCAGCAACCGGGACAGGGTGCCTGAAGCTTTCTTT
CDR3: CASSNRDRVPEAFF

V: TRBV7-2
size: .
D: TRBD1
J: TRBJ1-1
DNA: TGTGCCAGCAGCTTAGCCCGCAGACAGGGGGAAACTTTCTTT
CDR3: CASSLARRQGETFF

V: TRBV10-3
size: .
D: .
J: TRBJ2-1
DNA: TGTGCCATCAGTGGGACAGAAACCTACAATGAGCAGTTCTTC
CDR3: CAISGTETYNEQFF

V: TRBV7-6
size: .
D: .
J: TRBJ2-6
DNA: TGTGCCAGCAGCTTAAATGCCTTAGACGTCCTGACTTTC
CDR3: CASSLNALDVLTF

V: TRBV6-5
size: .
D: .
J: TRBJ1-1
DNA: TGTGCCAGCGCCAAGGAGGGGCATAGTGAAGCTTTCTTT
CDR3: CASAKEGHSEAFF

V: TRBV2
size: .
D: .
J: TRBJ1-1
DNA: TGTGCCAGCATAGGAGAAGAAGTCACTGAAGCTTTCTTT
CDR3: CASIGEEVTEAFF

V: TRBV3-1/TRBV3-2
size: few
D: .
J: TRBJ1-1
DNA: TGTGCCAGCAGCCACCTCCCGGGACAAGTATCTGAAGCTTTCTTT
CDR3: CASSHLPGQVSEAFF

V: TRBV5-1
size: .
D: .
J: TRBJ1-2
DNA: TGCGCCATCTACAAAAATCAGGATGGCTACACCTTC
CDR3: CAIYKNQDGYTF

V: TRBV11-2
size: .
D: .
J: TRBJ1-4
DNA: TGTGCCAGCAGAAGGGAGCATGAAAAACTGTTTTTT
CDR3: CASRREHEKLFF

V: TRBV27
size: .
D: TRBD1
J: TRBJ1-6
DNA: TGTGCCAGCAGTTTGGTGGGACAGGGCTTCTCCTTCTATAATTCACCCCTCCACTTT
CDR3: CASSLVGQGFSFYNSPLHF

V: TRBV14
size: few
D: .
J: TRBJ1-2
DNA: TGTGCCAGCAGCCCAGTGTGGGGGGGCTATGGCTACACCTTC
CDR3: CASSPVWGGYGYTF

V: TRBV3-1/TRBV3-2
size: .
D: TRBD1
J: TRBJ1-4
DNA: TGTGCCAGCAGCCACAATATTCGGACAGGGATTAATGAAAAACTGTTTTTT
CDR3: CASSHNIRTGINEKLFF

V: TRBV5-6
size: .
D: .
J: TRBJ1-6
DNA: TGTGCCAGCAGCCCGGGGGGGGCGAGTGGTAATTCACCCCTCCACTTT
CDR3: CASSPGGASGNSPLHF

V: TRBV11-3
size: .
D: .
J: TRBJ2-3
DNA: TGTGCCAGCCAGGGGCACTCCACAGATACGCAGTATTTT
CDR3: CASQGHSTDTQYF

V: TRBV27
size: few
D: TRBD1
J: TRBJ1-1
DNA: TGTGCCAGCAGCCATAGGGGGGGGACAGGGGTAGGAACTGAAGCTTTCTTT
CDR3: CASSHRGGTGVGTEAFF

V: TRBV7-8
size: .
D: .
J: TRBJ2-7
DNA: TGTGCCAGCAGCTTAACTTCGCCGACGGCGGCATCTTACGAGCAGTACTTC
CDR3: CASSLTSPTAASYEQYF

V: TRBV27
size: .
D: .
J: TRBJ2-3
DNA: TGTGCCAGCACGTTAACTAGCCTCCTTCCAGATACGCAGTATTTT
CDR3: CASTLTSLLPDTQYF

V: TRBV19
size: .
D: .
J: TRBJ1-4
DNA: TGTGCCAGTAGTAGCGGGGGGTTCGAAAAACTGTTTTTT
CDR3: CASSSGGFEKLFF

V: TRBV18
size: .
D: TRBD1
J: TRBJ1-2
DNA: TGTGCCAGCTCACCCAGCGTCGGGACAGGAGGCTACACCTTC
CDR3: CASSPSVGTGGYTF